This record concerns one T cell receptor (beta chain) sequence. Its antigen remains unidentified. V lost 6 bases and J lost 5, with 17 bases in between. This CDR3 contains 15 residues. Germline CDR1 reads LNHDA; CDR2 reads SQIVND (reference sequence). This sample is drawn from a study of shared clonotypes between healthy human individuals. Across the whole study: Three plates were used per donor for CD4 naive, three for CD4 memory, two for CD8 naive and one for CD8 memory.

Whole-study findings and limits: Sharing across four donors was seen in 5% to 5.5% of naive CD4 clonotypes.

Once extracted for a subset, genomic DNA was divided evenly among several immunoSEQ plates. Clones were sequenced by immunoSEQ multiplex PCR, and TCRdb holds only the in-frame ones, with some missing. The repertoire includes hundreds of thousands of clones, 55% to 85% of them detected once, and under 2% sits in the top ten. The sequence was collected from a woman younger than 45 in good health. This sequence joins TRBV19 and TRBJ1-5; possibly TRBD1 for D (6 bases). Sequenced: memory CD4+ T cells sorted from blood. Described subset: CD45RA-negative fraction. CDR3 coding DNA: TGTGCCAGTAGATTACGGGGGGGGCCCTATCAGCCCCAGCATTTT. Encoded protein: CASRLRGGPYQPQHF. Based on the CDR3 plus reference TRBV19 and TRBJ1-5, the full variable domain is DGGITQSPKYLFRKEGQNVTLSCEQNLNHDAMYWYRQDPGQGLRLIYYSQIVNDFQKGDIAEGYSVSREKKESFPLTVTSAQKNPTAFYLCASRLRGGPYQPQHFGDGTRLSIL.